These 28 T cell receptor beta chains were sequenced from one sample in a study of T cells in Graves' hyperthyroidism and ophthalmopathy. The TCR beta CDR3 regions underwent amplification using RNA transcripts as the source. The HTBI primer set drove a first-round RT-PCR of the TCR CDR3. TCRdb ran MiXCR on the multiplex PCR reads and lists one entry per CDR3 protein. The sample shows 300,000 to 450,000 distinct CDR3 sequences, 15% of them seen only once. The sequenced material came from blood. The source is a woman under 40 with Graves' hyperthyroidism.

This clonotype was counted many times. This rearrangement joins TRBV7-8 to TRBJ2-7, with a possible D match to TRBD1 (6 bases). This CDR3 spans 15 amino acids. Germline CDR1 reads SGHVS; CDR2 reads FQNEAQ. Trimming removed 3 bases from V and 2 bases from J, with 14 bases in between. CDR3 sequence (DNA): TGTGCCAGCAGCTTCGACAGGAGTGAAACCTACGAGCAGTACTTC. Translated: CASSFDRSETYEQYF.

Ten or more counts support this clonotype. The chain has TRBV5-1 and TRBJ2-7; 8 bases match TRBD1. The CDR3 is 13 residues long. The germline CDR1 and CDR2 sequences are SGHRS and YFSETQ. The V gene end was trimmed by 4 bases and the J gene end by 3 bases; junction bases not matched to a gene: 3. CDR3 region: CASSTGGDYEQYF. Written as DNA, the CDR3 is TGCGCCAGCAGCACAGGGGGAGACTACGAGCAGTACTTC.

This rearrangement joins TRBV6-2 or TRBV6-3 to TRBJ2-2; 9 bases are a match to TRBD2. The germline V gene has CDR1 MNHEY and CDR2 SVGEGT. CDR3 length: 16 amino acids. J lost 6 bases, V lost 2 bases, and 7 bases had no gene match. The CDR3 DNA is TGTGCCAGCAGTTACCCGAGCGGGAGGCCCCCCGGGGAGCTGTTTTTT. Translation: CASSYPSGRPPGELFF.

CDR3 bases: TGCAGTGCTAGCAGGGGGCCAATGAACACTGAAGCTTTCTTT. Its translation is CSASRGPMNTEAFF. This chain joins TRBV20-1 and TRBJ1-1; TRBD1 agrees at 8 bases. CDR1 and CDR2 (germline): DFQATT, SNEGSKA (reference sequence). This CDR3 has 14 amino acids. V trimming: 3 bases; J trimming: 0 bases; junction bases outside the gene matches: 3.

This clonotype was counted between two and nine times. The genes are TRBV11-2 and TRBJ2-4; the D is unclear. The CDR3 spans 14 residues. Germline CDR1 reads SGHAT; CDR2 reads FQNNGV. V was shortened by 4 bases and J by 0 bases, with 7 bases between the two germline ends. The CDR3 DNA follows: TGTGCCAGCAGCTGGACGCTAGCCAAAAACATTCAGTACTTC. Its protein product is CASSWTLAKNIQYF.

The chain carries TRBV7-2 and TRBJ2-5, with 8 nucleotides matching TRBD1. The CDR3 is 16 amino acids. Germline lookup yields CDR1 SGHTA and CDR2 FQGNSA. Germline trimming cut 5 bases from V and 1 base from J; bases unmatched to any gene: 9. This CDR3 is CASSPTRTGFQETQYF. CDR3 nucleotide sequence: TGTGCCAGCAGCCCAACGAGGACAGGGTTCCAAGAGACCCAGTACTTC.

Many counts were recorded for this clonotype. The rearrangement uses TRBV20-1 and TRBJ2-5, with D unclear. The germline CDR1 and CDR2 sequences are DFQATT and SNEGSKA (reference sequence). The CDR3 runs to 14 residues. Trimming removed 6 bases from V and 5 bases from J, with 19 bases in between. Here the CDR3 reads CSASFHVSSETQYF. DNA of the CDR3: TGCAGTGCCTCCTTTCACGTATCCTCGGAGACCCAGTACTTC.

This clonotype was picked up many times. V and J are TRBV5-1 and TRBJ2-3, with D perhaps matching TRBD1 (5 bases). Germline V gene data show CDR1 as SGHRS and CDR2 as YFSETQ. The CDR3 totals 14 residues. Deletions cut 5 bases from V and 2 bases from J, with 12 bases between. CDR3 in amino acids: CASRQAGSTDTQYF. The DNA for the CDR3 is TGCGCCAGCAGACAGGCCGGTTCCACAGATACGCAGTATTTT.

Ten or more counts support this clonotype. This rearrangement joins TRBV28 to TRBJ2-7; 9 nucleotides match TRBD2. J lost 4 bases, V lost 5 bases, and 12 bases had no gene match. Germline lookup yields CDR1 MDHEN and CDR2 SYDVKM. This CDR3 has 16 amino acids. This CDR3 reads CASSIPATSGIYEQYF. DNA for the CDR3: TGTGCCAGCAGTATACCGGCGACTAGCGGAATTTACGAGCAGTACTTC.

This chain joins TRBV6-1 and TRBJ2-2; 9 positions match TRBD1. Trimming removed 10 bases from V and 4 bases from J; junction bases left unmatched: 16. Germline assignment: CDR1 MNHNS and CDR2 SASEGT. This CDR3 is 17 amino acids long. The CDR3 DNA reads as TGTGCCATCACATCCGGGACAGGGAGCTTTGGCACCGGGGAGCTGTTTTTT. Translation gives CAITSGTGSFGTGELFF.

The rearrangement joins TRBV7-3 to TRBJ2-7; D unclear. V dropped 2 bases and J dropped 3 bases, with 8 bases sitting between them. Per the germline V gene, CDR1 is SGHTA and CDR2 is FQGTGA. The length of the CDR3 is 13 residues. This CDR3 is CASSLGLNYEQYF. In DNA, the CDR3 is TGTGCCAGCAGCTTAGGCCTAAACTACGAGCAGTACTTC. The full variable domain, rest sourced from reference TRBV7-3 and TRBJ2-7, is GAGVSQTPSNKVTEKGKYVELRCDPISGHTALYWYRQSLGQGPEFLIYFQGTGAADDSGLPNDRFFAVRPEGSVSTLKIQRTERGDSAVYLCASSLGLNYEQYFGPGTRLTVT.

This clonotype has at least ten counts. This rearrangement joins TRBV20-1 to TRBJ2-1; 12 nucleotides align to TRBD1. The germline V gene encodes CDR1 DFQATT and CDR2 SNEGSKA (reference sequence). V gave up 5 bases and J gave up 8 bases; unmatched junction bases: 7. The CDR3 covers 14 residues. DNA of the CDR3: TGCAGTGCTGTTACCGGGACAGGGGGCCATGAGCAGTTCTTC. Translating it yields CSAVTGTGGHEQFF.

This clonotype occurred a few times. The V gene is TRBV27, the J gene TRBJ2-1, with 10 bases lining up with TRBD2. This CDR3 region has 17 residues. The V and J ends lost 2 bases and 5 bases, in that order; junction bases with no gene match: 9. Germline V CDR1 and CDR2: MNHEY, SMNVEV (reference sequence). DNA for the CDR3: TGTGCCAGCAGTTTACTTACCGGGACTAGCGTGAACAATGAGCAGTTCTTC. Its translation: CASSLLTGTSVNNEQFF.

This clonotype was seen repeatedly, ten times or more. The chain carries TRBV20-1 and TRBJ2-7; D is unclear. Trimming cost V 4 bases and J 0 bases, with 4 bases left between them. The CDR3 runs 11 residues. CDR1 is DFQATT and CDR2 is SNEGSKA in the germline V gene (reference sequence). For the CDR3, the DNA is TGCAGTGCTAAGTACTCCTACGAGCAGTACTTC. This encodes CSAKYSYEQYF.

The chain couples TRBV20-1 to TRBJ1-5; maybe TRBD1 (6 bases). This CDR3 spans 13 amino acids. V was pared by 5 bases and J by 5 bases, with 13 bases between. The germline CDR1 and CDR2 sequences are DFQATT and SNEGSKA (reference sequence). The CDR3 DNA is TGCAGTGCTCCGCGACAGGCTTATCAGCCCCAGCATTTT. It translates to CSAPRQAYQPQHF.

Ten or more counts support this clonotype. As DNA, the CDR3 is TGTGCCAGCAGTATGTACAATGAGCAGTTCTTC. Translated, it gives CASSMYNEQFF. The rearrangement joins TRBV27 to TRBJ2-1; no reliable D call. The CDR3 consists of 11 residues. Trimming took off 5 bases at V and 4 bases at J, with 3 bases between the two ends. Germline assignment: CDR1 MNHEY and CDR2 SMNVEV (reference sequence).

Many counts were recorded for this clonotype. The chain recombines TRBV6-1 with TRBJ2-7; 8 nucleotides match TRBD1. Germline trimming cut 6 bases from V and 2 bases from J; bases unmatched to any gene: 12. This CDR3 comprises 16 residues. From germline, CDR1 is MNHNS and CDR2 SASEGT. This CDR3 reads CASRGGVDREAYEQYF. The CDR3 DNA reads TGTGCCAGCAGAGGCGGGGTGGACAGGGAGGCCTACGAGCAGTACTTC.

This clonotype was seen at least ten times. This chain joins TRBV28 and TRBJ2-2; 11 bases are shared with TRBD1. CDR3 size: 14 residues. The germline CDR1 and CDR2 sequences are MDHEN and SYDVKM. V dropped 6 bases and J dropped 7; count of bases not matched to a gene: 4. CDR3 nucleotide sequence: TGTGCCAGCAGCTCGGGACAGGGGGACGGGGAGCTGTTTTTT. Its protein is CASSSGQGDGELFF.

The sample holds many counts of this clonotype. The V call is TRBV11-2, the J call TRBJ2-3; D ambiguous. The V end lost 0 bases, the J end lost 3 bases, and 13 bases lay between the germline ends. The CDR3 is 16 amino acids. The germline gives CDR1 SGHAT, CDR2 FQNNGV. The CDR3 bases are TGTGCCAGCAGCTTAGATCGCTCGGCAGCAACAGATACGCAGTATTTT. It codes for CASSLDRSAATDTQYF.

The sample holds many counts of this clonotype. This sequence joins TRBV3-1 and TRBJ2-7; maybe TRBD1 (6 bases). Trimming stripped 1 base from V and 2 bases from J, with 12 bases between. The germline V gene has CDR1 LGHDT and CDR2 YNNKEL (reference sequence). This CDR3 comprises 15 residues. Written as DNA, the CDR3 is TGTGCCAGCAGCCAAGTTCCCCAGGGGACCTACGAGCAGTACTTC. It encodes CASSQVPQGTYEQYF.

Only a few counts were recorded for this clonotype. V gene TRBV29-1 combines with J gene TRBJ1-4; tentative D call: TRBD1 (6 bases). Germline V CDR1 and CDR2: SQVTM, ANQGSEA. Trimming stripped 4 bases from V and 7 bases from J, with 16 bases between. This CDR3 spans 14 amino acids. CDR3 coding DNA: TGCAGCGTTGGGGCAGGGGATGGGAGTGAAAAACTGTTTTTT. Amino acid sequence: CSVGAGDGSEKLFF. The full variable domain, in which reference TRBV29-1 and TRBJ1-4 provide the parts outside the CDR3, is SAVISQKPSRDICQRGTSLTIQCQVDSQVTMMFWYRQQPGQSLTLIATANQGSEATYESGFVIDKFPISRPNLTFSTLTVSNMSPEDSSIYLCSVGAGDGSEKLFFGSGTQLSVL.

This clonotype occurred many times. The genes are TRBV9 and TRBJ2-7; TRBD1 matches at 10 bases. CDR3 size: 15 residues. CDR1 SGDLS and CDR2 YYNGEE come from the germline V gene. With 0 bases clipped from V and 4 bases from J, the junction kept 4 bases outside the gene matches. CDR3 DNA sequence: TGTGCCAGCAGCGTAGACGGGACAGGGGCGTACGAGCAGTACTTC. It translates to CASSVDGTGAYEQYF.

This sequence joins TRBV3-1 and TRBJ1-6; TRBD1 might be the D (5 bases). Germline CDR1 is LGHDT and CDR2 is YNNKEL (reference sequence). Trimming left V 1 base short and J 10 bases short, with 14 bases between. CDR3 length: 15 amino acids. The CDR3 sequence is CASSQGTFGGSPLHF. The CDR3 DNA reads TGTGCCAGCAGCCAAGGGACATTCGGGGGATCACCCCTCCACTTT.

The chain carries TRBV20-1 and TRBJ1-1; 8 bases fit TRBD1. Germline V gives CDR1 DFQATT, CDR2 SNEGSKA (reference sequence). The CDR3 length is 14 residues. Trimming removed 4 bases from V and 5 bases from J; junction bases left unmatched: 9. The CDR3 DNA reads TGCAGTGCTACCGGATCGACAGGGGCTACTGAAGCTTTCTTT. This translates into CSATGSTGATEAFF.

This clonotype was counted ten times or more. The chain carries TRBV30 and TRBJ2-5, with 7 bases fitting TRBD1. The CDR3 length is 12 residues. Trimming removed 5 bases from V and 2 bases from J; junction bases left unmatched: 2. CDR1 and CDR2 from the germline V gene are GTSNPN and SVGIG (reference sequence). This CDR3 reads CAWDRVQETQYF. CDR3 coding DNA: TGTGCCTGGGACAGGGTTCAAGAGACCCAGTACTTC.

At least ten counts were recorded for this clonotype. The chain joins TRBV12-3 or TRBV12-4 to TRBJ2-7, with TRBD1 identical over 11 bases. J was trimmed by 2 bases and V by 3 bases; bases with no gene match: 9. The CDR3 runs to 17 residues. CDR3 region: CASSFFEGQGGAYEQYF. CDR3 coding DNA: TGTGCCAGCAGTTTTTTCGAGGGACAGGGGGGGGCCTACGAGCAGTACTTC.

Ten or more counts support this clonotype. J is TRBJ1-1 and V is TRBV4-1; D possibly corresponds to TRBD1 (6 bases). Germline V gene sequence: CDR1 MGHRA, CDR2 YSYEKL. Trimming shortened V by 4 bases and J by 6 bases, and 15 bases separated the two germline ends. The CDR3 loop spans 14 amino acids. CDR3 sequence: CASSPARGRPEAFF. CDR3 in DNA: TGCGCCAGCAGCCCAGCACGGGGGCGCCCTGAAGCTTTCTTT.

This clonotype has at least ten counts. V usage is TRBV12-3 or TRBV12-4 and J usage is TRBJ2-4, with D uncertain. V was trimmed by 5 bases and J by 2 bases, leaving 13 bases between them. There are 15 residues in the CDR3. The DNA for the CDR3 is TGTGCCAGCAGTGAGGACCAACAGCCCAAAAACATTCAGTACTTC. Amino acid sequence: CASSEDQQPKNIQYF.